The rows below give T cell receptor beta chains drawn from one sample of a study of regulatory dendritic cells for organ transplantation. Repertoires were generated with immunoSEQ multiplex PCR, while TCRdb's copy carries only in-frame clones and drops some. The table has thousands of clones, around 62% seen once. What was sequenced was memory CD8+ T cells from blood. All receptors derive from a human donor in good health. CDR3s include the opening cysteine and the closing phenylalanine or tryptophan. A D gene is named only where the DNA matches it firmly.

j_call	v_call	d_call	cdr3_aa
TRBJ1-1	TRBV6-6	TRBD1	CASSYLKGQMNTEAFF
TRBJ1-2	TRBV2	-	CASSERGPNYGYTF
TRBJ2-1	TRBV10-1	TRBD1	CASSGWTDRESSYNEQFF
TRBJ2-5	TRBV7-3	-	CASSLNDEDRMADETQYF
TRBJ1-1	TRBV10-1	TRBD1	CAYRTGRFMNTEAFF
TRBJ2-2	TRBV27	-	CASSFWGPTGELFF
TRBJ2-7	TRBV6-5	TRBD2	CASSYAGGREQYF
TRBJ2-3	TRBV6-4	-	CASSATDTDTQYF
TRBJ1-2	TRBV5-3	-	CARYRYPPPYGYTF
TRBJ2-7	TRBV7-8	-	CASSLGVASVSYEQYF
TRBJ2-3	TRBV27	TRBD2	CASSLSPPTSATTDTQYF
TRBJ2-3	TRBV7-7	TRBD2	CASSLKVNQRGTHTDTQYF
TRBJ2-7	TRBV25-1	-	CASSGSLYHEQYF
TRBJ1-2	TRBV4-3	-	CASSQDPSGKVNYGYTF
TRBJ1-2	TRBV9	TRBD1	CASSADRGGTNPYGYTF
TRBJ1-1	TRBV12-5	TRBD1	CASGQTGGNTEAFF
TRBJ2-7	TRBV20-1	-	CSASPAYEQYF
TRBJ1-1	TRBV29-1	TRBD1	CSVEDDPFYRGGEAFF
TRBJ1-1	TRBV9	TRBD1	CASSGGGQGGYEAFF
TRBJ2-1	TRBV2	TRBD1	CASSGGRGTYNEQFF
TRBJ2-1	TRBV4-2	-	CASSTWDWSNEQFF
TRBJ2-3	TRBV4-2	TRBD2	CASSQDWRGGDTQYF
TRBJ2-7	TRBV6-5	TRBD1	CASKTGMREQYF
TRBJ2-7	TRBV7-2	TRBD1	CASSERGQNYYEQYF
TRBJ1-2	TRBV19	-	CASSIGGGYTF
TRBJ2-7	TRBV27	-	CASSLSSGTAYEQYF
TRBJ1-1	TRBV6-6	-	CASSWKGLNTEAFF
TRBJ1-1	TRBV12-5	-	CASGAGIGDTEAFF
TRBJ1-3	TRBV7-6	TRBD1	CASSLGAGGADTIYF
TRBJ2-7	TRBV13	TRBD1	CASRGQTSEQYF
TRBJ2-1	TRBV9	TRBD2	CASSYTGTSGDEQFF
TRBJ1-6	TRBV5-5	TRBD1	CASSFIQGENSPLHF
TRBJ2-3	TRBV7-6	TRBD2	CASSPETSGGASDTQYF
TRBJ2-7	TRBV7-2	-	CASSLAPEGAYEQYF
TRBJ1-6	TRBV4-1	-	CASSQDQGFGSPLHF
TRBJ2-1	TRBV6-1	-	CASSEDKLKEGTYNEQFF
TRBJ2-5	TRBV7-9	-	CASSFILDEIEETQYF
TRBJ2-3	TRBV19	-	CASSQAGLGTDTQYF
TRBJ1-4	TRBV13	-	CASSRLEGEKLFF
TRBJ2-2	TRBV6-6	-	CASSPPYQGDTGELFF
TRBJ2-1	TRBV11-2	TRBD1	CASSPRGRGSSYNEQFF
TRBJ1-6	TRBV25-1	-	CASRPTTGSSYNSPLHF
TRBJ1-2	TRBV5-5	-	CASSLARPNYGYTF
TRBJ2-3	TRBV28	TRBD2	CASSPRLAGGPDPTDTQYF
TRBJ1-1	TRBV19	-	CASGQVSRNTEAFF
TRBJ2-3	TRBV4-2	TRBD1	CASSQDDRGTDTQYF
TRBJ2-5	TRBV2	-	CASSEGGTRGETQYF
TRBJ1-1	TRBV7-2	-	CASRTRSYGTEAFF
TRBJ2-2	TRBV6-4	TRBD2	CASSEASGGDTGELFF
TRBJ1-5	TRBV4-3	TRBD1	CASSQGTGGSNQPQHF
TRBJ1-1	TRBV27	TRBD1	CASSPQGGTEAFF
TRBJ2-2	TRBV6-5	-	CASSSYRVRTGELFF
TRBJ2-3	TRBV4-2	-	CASRQDVSGLGTDTQYF
TRBJ2-1	TRBV5-4	TRBD2	CASSPLSGGYNEQFF
TRBJ1-6	TRBV12-5	-	CASGGEAYNSPLHF
TRBJ1-4	TRBV20-1	TRBD1	CSAPQGGKLFF